The clone carrying this T cell receptor (beta chain) was picked up a small number of times. The antigen remains undetermined. UMIs and a universal primer site were added when TCR cDNA was made by 5'RACE template switching. TCRdb passed the 5' RACE reads through MiXCR, listing each CDR3 protein once. The profile shows about 320,000 distinct CDR3 sequences, around 6.8% of them singletons. The CDR3 consists of 14 residues. V gave up 3 bases and J gave up 0 bases, with 9 bases separating them. Germline V gene lookup returns CDR1 SGHTA and CDR2 FQGNSA. This specimen belongs to a study of T cells after yellow fever vaccination. Across the whole study: The authors prepared low-cell-number fractions using SMART-Seq v4 Ultra Low Input.

Points from the study as a whole: Weaker, the secondary response peaked sooner, at day 5 versus 15. Post-booster repertoires contained most primary-vaccination clones again (96% CD4, roughly 90% CD8).

This specimen was PBMCs, taken approximately 40 days after the first yellow fever vaccination. V is TRBV7-2 and J is TRBJ2-7; D remains ambiguous. The TCR sequence derives from a man aged 18 to 29 who received the YFV17D yellow fever vaccine. The CDR3 region is CASSFASGSYEQYF. As DNA, the CDR3 is TGTGCCAGCAGCTTCGCGAGTGGCTCCTACGAGCAGTACTTC.